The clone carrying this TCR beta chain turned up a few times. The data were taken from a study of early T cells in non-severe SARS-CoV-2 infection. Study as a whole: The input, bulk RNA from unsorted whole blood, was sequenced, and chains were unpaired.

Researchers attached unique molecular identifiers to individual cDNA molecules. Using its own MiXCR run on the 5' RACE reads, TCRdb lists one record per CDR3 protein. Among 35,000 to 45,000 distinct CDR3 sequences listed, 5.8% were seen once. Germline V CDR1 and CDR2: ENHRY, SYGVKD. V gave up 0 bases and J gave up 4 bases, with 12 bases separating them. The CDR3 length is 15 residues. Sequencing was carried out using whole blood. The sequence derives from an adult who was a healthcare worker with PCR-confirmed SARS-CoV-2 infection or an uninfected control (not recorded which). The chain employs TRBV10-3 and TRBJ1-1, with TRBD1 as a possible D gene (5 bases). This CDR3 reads CAISESGVRGTEAFF. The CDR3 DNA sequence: TGTGCCATCAGTGAGTCGGGGGTCCGGGGCACTGAAGCTTTCTTT.